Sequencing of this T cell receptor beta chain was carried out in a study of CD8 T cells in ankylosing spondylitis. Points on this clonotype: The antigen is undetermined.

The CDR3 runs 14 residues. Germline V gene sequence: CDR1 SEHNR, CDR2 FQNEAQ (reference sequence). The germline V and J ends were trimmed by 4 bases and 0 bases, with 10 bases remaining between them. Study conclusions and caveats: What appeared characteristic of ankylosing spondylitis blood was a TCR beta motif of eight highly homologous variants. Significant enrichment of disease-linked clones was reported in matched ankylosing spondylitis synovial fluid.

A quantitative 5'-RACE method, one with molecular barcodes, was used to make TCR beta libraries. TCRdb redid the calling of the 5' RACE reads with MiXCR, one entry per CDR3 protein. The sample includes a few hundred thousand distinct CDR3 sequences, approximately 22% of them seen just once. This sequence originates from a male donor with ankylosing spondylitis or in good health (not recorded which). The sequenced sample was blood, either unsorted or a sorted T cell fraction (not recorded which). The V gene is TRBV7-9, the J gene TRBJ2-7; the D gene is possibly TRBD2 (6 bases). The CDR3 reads CASSSGTDSYEQYF. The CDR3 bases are TGTGCCAGCAGCTCCGGGACTGACTCCTACGAGCAGTACTTC.